Sequencing of this TCR beta chain was carried out in a study of shared clonotypes between healthy human individuals. This clone came up once. In the naive CD8 group, cells lacked CD45RO and were positively selected for CCR7, so terminally differentiated effector memory CD45RA+ cells were left out. The CDR3 runs 16 residues. The junction had 7 bases not matched to a gene; V was cut back by 0 bases and J by 5 bases. Germline V gene data show CDR1 as MNHEY and CDR2 as SVGAGI. Sequenced by immunoSEQ multiplex PCR; TCRdb stores in-frame clones only, minus some. The sample contains hundreds of thousands of clones, around 95% of which appear only once.

The sequence came from a woman in her twenties or thirties in good health. The rearrangement links TRBV6-5 to TRBJ2-5; 9 bases match TRBD2. The source material was naive CD8+ T cells sorted from blood. In DNA, the CDR3 is TGTGCCAGCAGTTACTCGCGGGAGGGCCGGGATGAGACCCAGTACTTC. Amino acids: CASSYSREGRDETQYF.